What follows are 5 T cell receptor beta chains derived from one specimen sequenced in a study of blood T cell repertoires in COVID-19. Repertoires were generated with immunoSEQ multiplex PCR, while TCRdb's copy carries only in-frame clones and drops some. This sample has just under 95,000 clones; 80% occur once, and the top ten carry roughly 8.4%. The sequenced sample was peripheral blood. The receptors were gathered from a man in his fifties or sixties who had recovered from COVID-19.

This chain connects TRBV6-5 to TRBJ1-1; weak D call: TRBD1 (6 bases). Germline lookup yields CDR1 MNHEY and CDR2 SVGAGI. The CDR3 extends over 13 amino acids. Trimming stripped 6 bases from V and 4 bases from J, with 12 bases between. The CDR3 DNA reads TGTGCCAGCAGACAAGGACAGATCACTGAAGCTTTCTTT. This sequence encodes CASRQGQITEAFF.

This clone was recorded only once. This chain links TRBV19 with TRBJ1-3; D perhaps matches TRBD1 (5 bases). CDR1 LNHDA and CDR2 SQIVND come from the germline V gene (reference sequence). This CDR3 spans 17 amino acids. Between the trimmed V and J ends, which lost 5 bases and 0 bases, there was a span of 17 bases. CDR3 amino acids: CASSGLGMTASGNTIYF. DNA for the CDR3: TGTGCCAGTAGTGGATTAGGGATGACAGCCTCTGGAAACACCATATATTTT.

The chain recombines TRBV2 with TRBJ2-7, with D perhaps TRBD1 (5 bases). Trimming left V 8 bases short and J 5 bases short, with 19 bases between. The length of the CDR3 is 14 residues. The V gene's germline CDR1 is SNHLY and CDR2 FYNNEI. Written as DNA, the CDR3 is TGTGCCAGCTCACAAGAAGATAGGGGTGACGAGCAGTACTTC. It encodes CASSQEDRGDEQYF.

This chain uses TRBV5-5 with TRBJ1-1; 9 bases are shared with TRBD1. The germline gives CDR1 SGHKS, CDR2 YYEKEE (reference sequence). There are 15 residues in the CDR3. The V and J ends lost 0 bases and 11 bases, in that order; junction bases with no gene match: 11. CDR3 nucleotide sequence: TGTGCCAGCAGCTTGGGGGAGACAGGGGGACTTTCTGCTTTCTTT. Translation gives CASSLGETGGLSAFF.

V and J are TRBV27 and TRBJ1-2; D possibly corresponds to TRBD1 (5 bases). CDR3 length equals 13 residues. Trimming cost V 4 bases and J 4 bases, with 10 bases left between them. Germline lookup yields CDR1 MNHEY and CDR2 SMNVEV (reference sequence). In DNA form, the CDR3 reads TGTGCCAGCAGTTCCTCCGGGGGCTATGGCTACACCTTC. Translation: CASSSSGGYGYTF.